This paragraph reports one T cell receptor (beta chain). Unsorted PBMC DNA sequencing spanned ten immunoSEQ deep assay plates. Sequenced by immunoSEQ multiplex PCR; TCRdb stores in-frame clones only, minus some. The table includes roughly 510,000 clones, roughly 79% detected once. CDR1 and CDR2 from the germline V gene are MNHNS and SASEGT. This CDR3 region has 14 residues. The data were obtained in a study of shared clonotypes between healthy human individuals. Sequencing input: PBMCs. The chain is built from TRBV6-1 and TRBJ2-5; D is perhaps TRBD1 (6 bases). The last part of the DNA fits TRBJ2-7 better; the J call may be wrong. This sequence originates from a woman aged 40 to 50 in good health. Some clones in this sample may be carry-over from other donors' samples. Written as DNA, the CDR3 is TGTGCCAGCAGTGACAGGGGCGAAACCTACGAGCAGTACTTC. Encoded protein: CASSDRGETYEQYF.